This TCR beta chain was sequenced in a study of blood T cells in healthy people across ages. Overall study findings and caveats: In the absence of known donor CMV status, changes in expanded clonotypes were possibly confounded.

The V and J ends lost 6 bases and 5 bases, in that order; junction bases with no gene match: 14. The CDR3 has 16 amino acids. Germline values: CDR1 DFQATT, CDR2 SNEGSKA (reference sequence). This clonotype turned up a few times. The target antigen is unknown. The authors ran a second PCR of about 7 to 11 cycles using a sample-barcoded 5' primer and a J-beta primer mix. Each cDNA was tagged by a template-switch adaptor containing 12 random nucleotides. Each sample provided no less than 2.5 million CDR3-containing paired-end reads. TCRdb re-analysed the 5' RACE reads in MiXCR, keeping a single row per CDR3 protein. Here the sample spans some 860,000 distinct CDR3 sequences, around 50% being singletons. All donors came from Russia, were Caucasian and healthy, and spanned ages about 6 to 100.

Specimen: blood. V usage is TRBV20-1 and J usage is TRBJ2-5; TRBD2 agrees at 11 bases. The clonotype was recovered from a man aged 35 to 55 in good health. This CDR3 is CSATTSGSSSRETQYF. CDR3 bases: TGCAGTGCCACTACTAGCGGGAGTTCCTCGAGGGAGACCCAGTACTTC.